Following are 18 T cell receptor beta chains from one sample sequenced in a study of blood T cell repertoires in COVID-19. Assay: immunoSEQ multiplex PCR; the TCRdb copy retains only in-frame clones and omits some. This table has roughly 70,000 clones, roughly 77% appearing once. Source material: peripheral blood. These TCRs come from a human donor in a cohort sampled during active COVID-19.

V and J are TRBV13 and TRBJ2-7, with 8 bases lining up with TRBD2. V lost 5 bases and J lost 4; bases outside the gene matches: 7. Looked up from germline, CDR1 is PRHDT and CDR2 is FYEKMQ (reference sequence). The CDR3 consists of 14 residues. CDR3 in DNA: TGTGCCAGCAGCAACAGCGGGAGCGGGTACGAGCAGTACTTC. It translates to CASSNSGSGYEQYF.

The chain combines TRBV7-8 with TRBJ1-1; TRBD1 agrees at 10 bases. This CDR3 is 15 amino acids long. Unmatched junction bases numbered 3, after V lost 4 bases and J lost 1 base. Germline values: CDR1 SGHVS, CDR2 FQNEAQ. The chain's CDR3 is CASSSRQGANTEAFF. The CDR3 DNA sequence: TGTGCCAGCAGCTCTCGACAGGGGGCGAACACTGAAGCTTTCTTT.

The DNA of the CDR3 is TGTGCCAGCAGTTACGGCGGTTTCTCCTACGAGCAGTACTTC. Amino acids: CASSYGGFSYEQYF. The chain uses TRBV6-5 and TRBJ2-7; D gene unclear. Trimming took 2 bases from V and 0 from J, leaving 8 bases between them. CDR1 is MNHEY and CDR2 is SVGAGI in the germline V gene. The CDR3 covers 14 residues.

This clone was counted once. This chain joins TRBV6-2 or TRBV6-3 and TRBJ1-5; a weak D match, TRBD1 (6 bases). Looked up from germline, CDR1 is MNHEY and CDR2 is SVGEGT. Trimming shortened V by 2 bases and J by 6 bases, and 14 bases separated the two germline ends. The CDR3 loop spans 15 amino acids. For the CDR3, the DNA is TGTGCCAGCAGTTACCAACAGGGTCTTGCTCAGCCCCAGCATTTT. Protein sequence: CASSYQQGLAQPQHF.

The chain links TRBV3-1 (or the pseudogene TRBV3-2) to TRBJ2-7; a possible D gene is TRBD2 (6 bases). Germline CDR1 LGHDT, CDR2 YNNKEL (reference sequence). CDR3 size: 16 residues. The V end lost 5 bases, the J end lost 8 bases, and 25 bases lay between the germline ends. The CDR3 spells CASSKTGEGGFGKQYF. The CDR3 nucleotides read TGTGCCAGCAGCAAAACCGGAGAGGGAGGCTTTGGTAAGCAGTACTTC.

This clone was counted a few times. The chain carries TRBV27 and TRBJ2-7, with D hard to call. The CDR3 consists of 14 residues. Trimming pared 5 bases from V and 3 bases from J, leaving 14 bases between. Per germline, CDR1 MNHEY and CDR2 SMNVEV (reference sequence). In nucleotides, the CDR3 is TGTGCCAGCAGTCCCACTCGGTTAAACTACGAGCAGTACTTC. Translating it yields CASSPTRLNYEQYF.

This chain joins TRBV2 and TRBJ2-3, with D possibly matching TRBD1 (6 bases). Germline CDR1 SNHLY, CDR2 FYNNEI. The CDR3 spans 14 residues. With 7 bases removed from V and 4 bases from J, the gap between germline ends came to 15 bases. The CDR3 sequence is CASTQGRWADTQYF. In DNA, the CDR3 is TGTGCCAGCACTCAGGGGCGCTGGGCAGATACGCAGTATTTT.

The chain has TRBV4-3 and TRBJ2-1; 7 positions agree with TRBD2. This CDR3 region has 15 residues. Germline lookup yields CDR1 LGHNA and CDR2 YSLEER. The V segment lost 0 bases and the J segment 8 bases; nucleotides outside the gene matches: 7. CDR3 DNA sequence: TGCGCCAGCAGCCAAGATATGGGCGGGAGAGATGAGCAGTTCTTC. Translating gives CASSQDMGGRDEQFF.

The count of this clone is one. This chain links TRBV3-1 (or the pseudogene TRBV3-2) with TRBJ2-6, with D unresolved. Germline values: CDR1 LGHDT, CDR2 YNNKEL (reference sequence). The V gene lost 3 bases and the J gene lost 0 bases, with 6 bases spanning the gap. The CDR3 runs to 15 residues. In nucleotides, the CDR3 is TGTGCCAGCAGCCAGAGGCACTCTGGGGCCAACGTCCTGACTTTC. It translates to CASSQRHSGANVLTF.

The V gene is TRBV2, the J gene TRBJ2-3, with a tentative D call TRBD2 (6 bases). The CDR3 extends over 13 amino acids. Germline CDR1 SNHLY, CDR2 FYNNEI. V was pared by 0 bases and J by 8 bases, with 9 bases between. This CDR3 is CASSEAGGSTQYF. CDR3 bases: TGTGCCAGCAGTGAAGCCGGGGGTTCTACGCAGTATTTT.

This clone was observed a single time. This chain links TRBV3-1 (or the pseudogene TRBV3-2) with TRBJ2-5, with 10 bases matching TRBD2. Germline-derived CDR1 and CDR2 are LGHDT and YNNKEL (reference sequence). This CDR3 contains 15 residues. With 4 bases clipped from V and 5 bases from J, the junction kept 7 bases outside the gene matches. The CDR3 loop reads CASSPTSGIGETQYF. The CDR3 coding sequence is TGTGCCAGCAGCCCAACTAGCGGGATCGGGGAGACCCAGTACTTC.

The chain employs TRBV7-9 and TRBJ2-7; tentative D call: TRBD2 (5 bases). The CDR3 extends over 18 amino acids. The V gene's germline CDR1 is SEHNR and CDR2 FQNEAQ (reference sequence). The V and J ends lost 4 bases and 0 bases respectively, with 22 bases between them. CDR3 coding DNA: TGTGCCAGCAGCTCGGGTCCCCCCGCTAGCCGACTCTCCTACGAGCAGTACTTC. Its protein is CASSSGPPASRLSYEQYF.

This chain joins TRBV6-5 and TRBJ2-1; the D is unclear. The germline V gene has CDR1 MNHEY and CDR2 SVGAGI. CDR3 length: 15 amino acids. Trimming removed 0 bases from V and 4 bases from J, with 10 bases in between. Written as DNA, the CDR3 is TGTGCCAGCAGTTACTCGTGGCAGGCTTACAATGAGCAGTTCTTC. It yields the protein CASSYSWQAYNEQFF.

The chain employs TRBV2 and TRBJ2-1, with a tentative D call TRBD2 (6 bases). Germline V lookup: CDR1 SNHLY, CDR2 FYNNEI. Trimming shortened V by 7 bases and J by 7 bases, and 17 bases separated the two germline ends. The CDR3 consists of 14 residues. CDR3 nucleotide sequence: TGTGCCAGCATTTGGGACTCCTCTAGAAATGAGCAGTTCTTC. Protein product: CASIWDSSRNEQFF.

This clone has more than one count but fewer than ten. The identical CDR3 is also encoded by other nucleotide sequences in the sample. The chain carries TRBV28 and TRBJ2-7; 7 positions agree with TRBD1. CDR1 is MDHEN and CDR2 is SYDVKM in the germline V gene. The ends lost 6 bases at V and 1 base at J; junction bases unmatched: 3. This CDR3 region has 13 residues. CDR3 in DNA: TGTGCCAGCAGACCGGGACAGTCCTACGAGCAGTACTTC. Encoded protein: CASRPGQSYEQYF.

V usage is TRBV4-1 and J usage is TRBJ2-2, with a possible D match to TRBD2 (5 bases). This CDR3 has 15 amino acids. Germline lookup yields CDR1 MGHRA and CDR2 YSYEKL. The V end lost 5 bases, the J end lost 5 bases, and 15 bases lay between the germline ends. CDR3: CASSWTGDRTGELFF. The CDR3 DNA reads TGCGCCAGCAGCTGGACTGGAGATAGGACCGGGGAGCTGTTTTTT.

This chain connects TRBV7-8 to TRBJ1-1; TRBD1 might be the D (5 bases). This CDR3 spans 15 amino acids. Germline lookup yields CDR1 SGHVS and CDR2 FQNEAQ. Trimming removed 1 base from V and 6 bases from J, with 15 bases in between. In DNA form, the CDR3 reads TGTGCCAGCAGCTTAGTAAGGGGCCGTAACGCTGAAGCTTTCTTT. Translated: CASSLVRGRNAEAFF.

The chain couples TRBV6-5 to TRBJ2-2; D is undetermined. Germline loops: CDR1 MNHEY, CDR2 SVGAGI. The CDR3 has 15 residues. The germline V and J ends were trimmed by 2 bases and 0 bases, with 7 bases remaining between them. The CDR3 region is CASSYGLANTGELFF. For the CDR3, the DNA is TGTGCCAGCAGTTACGGCCTAGCGAACACCGGGGAGCTGTTTTTT.